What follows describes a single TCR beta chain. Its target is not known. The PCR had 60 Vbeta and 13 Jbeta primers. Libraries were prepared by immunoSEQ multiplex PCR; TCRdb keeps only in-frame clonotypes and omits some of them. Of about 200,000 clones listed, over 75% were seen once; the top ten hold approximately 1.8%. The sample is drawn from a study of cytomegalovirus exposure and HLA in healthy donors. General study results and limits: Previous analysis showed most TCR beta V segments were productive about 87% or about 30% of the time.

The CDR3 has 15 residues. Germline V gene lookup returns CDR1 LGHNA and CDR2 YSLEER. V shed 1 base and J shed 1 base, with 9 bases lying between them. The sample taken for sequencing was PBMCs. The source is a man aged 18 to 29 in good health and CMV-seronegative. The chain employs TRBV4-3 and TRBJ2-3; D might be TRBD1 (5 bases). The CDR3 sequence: CASSQAGSRTDTQYF. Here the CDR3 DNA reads TGCGCCAGCAGCCAAGCAGGGTCCCGCACAGATACGCAGTATTTT.